The 14 T cell receptor beta chains reported below all come from one sample, sequenced in a study of blood T cell repertoires in COVID-19. This table comes from immunoSEQ multiplex PCR, and its TCRdb copy is limited to in-frame clones, with some not included. The sample holds 70,000 to 90,000 clones, 70% to 90% seen once. The sequenced material came from peripheral blood. The source of these receptors is a woman of 80 years or more with acute or convalescent COVID-19.

V gene TRBV11-3 combines with J gene TRBJ2-1; no reliable D call. Trimming pared 1 base from V and 7 bases from J, leaving 8 bases between. This CDR3 is built from 13 residues. Germline CDR1 SGHNT, CDR2 YENEEA. CDR3 residues: CASSLVSGNEQFF. The CDR3 region has the DNA TGTGCCAGCAGCTTAGTTTCGGGTAATGAGCAGTTCTTC.

In this sample, this clone turned up a few times. This chain links TRBV5-1 with TRBJ1-1; TRBD1 agrees at 7 bases. The CDR3 is 14 amino acids. V trimming: 5 bases; J trimming: 4 bases; junction bases outside the gene matches: 8. Germline values: CDR1 SGHRS, CDR2 YFSETQ. The CDR3: CASRPTGAATEAFF. CDR3 DNA: TGCGCCAGCAGGCCTACAGGGGCGGCCACTGAAGCTTTCTTT.

The chain uses TRBV27 and TRBJ2-2, with unresolved D. CDR3 length: 17 amino acids. Germline lookup yields CDR1 MNHEY and CDR2 SMNVEV (reference sequence). Trimming cost V 1 base and J 6 bases, with 18 bases left between them. CDR3 region: CASSLFVRQDTPGELFF. The DNA of the CDR3 is TGTGCCAGCAGTTTATTTGTCCGGCAGGATACGCCCGGGGAGCTGTTTTTT.

The chain has TRBV5-6 and TRBJ2-7; a possible D gene is TRBD2 (6 bases). Germline assignment: CDR1 SGHDT and CDR2 YYEEEE. This CDR3 is 15 amino acids long. The V end was cut by 0 bases, the J end by 3 bases, with 13 bases between. The CDR3 protein is CASSLEVGGGYEQYF. In nucleotides, the CDR3 is TGTGCCAGCAGCTTGGAGGTGGGAGGAGGCTACGAGCAGTACTTC. Full variable domain (remainder filled in from reference TRBV5-6 and TRBJ2-7): DAGVTQSPTHLIKTRGQQVTLRCSPKSGHDTVSWYQQALGQGPQFIFQYYEEEERQRGNFPDRFSGHQFPNYSSELNVNALLLGDSALYLCASSLEVGGGYEQYFGPGTRLTVT.

The V call is TRBV15, the J call TRBJ1-1; D is uncertain. This CDR3 has 15 residues. With 5 bases removed from V and 8 bases from J, the gap between germline ends came to 21 bases. Per the germline V gene, CDR1 is LNHNV and CDR2 is YYDKDF (reference sequence). The CDR3 reads CATSPQNSRPTEAFF. The CDR3 DNA reads TGTGCCACCAGCCCACAGAACTCTCGGCCCACCGAAGCTTTCTTT.

The DNA of the CDR3 is TGTGCCAGCTCACTCCTACAGGACAGGGACGAAAATTCACCCCTCCACTTT. It specifies CASSLLQDRDENSPLHF. The chain recombines TRBV18 with TRBJ1-6; 8 bases are a match to TRBD1. V shed 4 bases and J 7 bases; nucleotides not matched to a gene: 12. This CDR3 spans 17 amino acids. CDR1 is KGHSH, CDR2 LQKENI, per germline.

The chain couples TRBV13 to TRBJ2-6; 12 bases line up with TRBD2. The V gene's germline CDR1 is PRHDT and CDR2 FYEKMQ (reference sequence). CDR3 length equals 18 residues. With 5 bases clipped from V and 4 bases from J, the junction kept 9 bases outside the gene matches. CDR3 residues: CASSLRTSGTGGANVLTF. The CDR3 DNA reads as TGTGCCAGCAGCCTCCGGACTAGCGGGACGGGGGGGGCCAACGTCCTGACTTTC.

The chain employs TRBV25-1 and TRBJ2-2; D unresolved. Germline CDR1 and CDR2: MGHDK and SYGVNS. With 3 bases removed from V and 4 bases from J, the gap between germline ends came to 12 bases. This CDR3 spans 15 amino acids. CDR3 DNA sequence: TGTGCCAGCAGTGACAGTCAAGTGGCCACCGGGGAGCTGTTTTTT. Translating it yields CASSDSQVATGELFF.

The V call is TRBV30, the J call TRBJ1-1; no definite D call. Trimming removed 3 bases from V and 1 base from J, with 9 bases in between. The germline V gene encodes CDR1 GTSNPN and CDR2 SVGIG (reference sequence). This CDR3 is 13 amino acids long. The CDR3 spells CAWSRGANTEAFF. In DNA, the CDR3 is TGTGCCTGGAGCCGGGGTGCGAACACTGAAGCTTTCTTT. Looking up the rest from reference TRBV30 and TRBJ1-1 gives the full variable domain: SQTIHQWPATLVQPVGSPLSLECTVEGTSNPNLYWYRQAAGRGLQLLFYSVGIGQISSEVPQNLSASRPQDRQFILSSKKLLLSDSGFYLCAWSRGANTEAFFGQGTRLTVV.

The CDR3 nucleotides are TGTGCCAGCACTAGCAGCCGCTCCTACAATGAGCAGTTCTTC. This gives the protein CASTSSRSYNEQFF. The chain combines TRBV2 with TRBJ2-1, with D perhaps TRBD2 (5 bases). The CDR3 is made up of 14 amino acids. The V gene's germline CDR1 is SNHLY and CDR2 FYNNEI. V was shortened by 7 bases and J by 0 bases, with 10 bases between the two germline ends.

This rearrangement joins TRBV29-1 to TRBJ2-1; D may be TRBD1 (6 bases). Trimming left V 7 bases short and J 4 bases short, with 8 bases between. Germline assignment: CDR1 SQVTM and CDR2 ANQGSEA. The CDR3 is made up of 11 amino acids. In DNA form, the CDR3 reads TGCAGCGCCACAGGGTACAATGAGCAGTTCTTC. It is translated as CSATGYNEQFF.

The chain is built from TRBV9 and TRBJ2-2, with 7 bases matching TRBD1. The germline gives CDR1 SGDLS, CDR2 YYNGEE. The CDR3 is made up of 16 amino acids. The V gene end was trimmed by 4 bases and the J gene end by 1 base; junction bases not matched to a gene: 7. CDR3 nucleotides: TGTGCCAGCAGCTTATCGACAGGGCTGAACACCGGGGAGCTGTTTTTT. This codes for CASSLSTGLNTGELFF.

The chain is built from TRBV3-1 (or the pseudogene TRBV3-2) and TRBJ1-1, with TRBD1 matching 7 bases. Germline CDR1 is LGHDT and CDR2 is YNNKEL (reference sequence). Unmatched junction bases numbered 3, after V lost 4 bases and J lost 4 bases. This CDR3 has 13 amino acids. The CDR3 nucleotides are TGTGCCAGCAGCCCGGGACAGCGCACTGAAGCTTTCTTT. Its protein product is CASSPGQRTEAFF.

This clone was found once. The CDR3 is CASSINPADTQYF. In DNA form, the CDR3 reads TGTGCCAGTAGTATTAATCCCGCAGATACGCAGTATTTT. The chain is built from TRBV19 and TRBJ2-3; D is ambiguous. The CDR3 is 13 residues long. V was cut by 3 bases and J by 4 bases, with 8 bases left in between. CDR1 is LNHDA and CDR2 is SQIVND in the germline V gene (reference sequence).